This T cell receptor beta chain was observed in a study of blood T cell repertoires in COVID-19. Overall study: Collection of acute and convalescent COVID-19 samples took place in the United States, Italy and Spain. PBMCs, B-cell-depleted T cells, or T cells were the source of the cDNA or gDNA that made up the material.

Sequencing was performed with immunoSEQ multiplex PCR; in TCRdb, only in-frame clones are kept and a portion is missing. The sample lists some 150,000 clones; 75% to 90% were seen once. V lost 0 bases and J 3 bases, leaving 12 bases between the germline ends. The CDR3 length is 15 residues. Per the germline V gene, CDR1 is LGHNA and CDR2 is YNFKEQ. The source of this sequence is a man in his 70s with acute or convalescent COVID-19. The rearrangement joins TRBV4-2 to TRBJ2-7; D ambiguous. Sequencing input: peripheral blood. The CDR3 sequence is CASSQDLDVLYEQYF. The CDR3 coding sequence is TGTGCCAGCAGCCAAGACCTAGACGTCCTCTACGAGCAGTACTTC.